Listed here are 30 T cell receptor beta chains from one sample, sequenced in a study of blood T cells in healthy people across ages. Through a sample-barcoded 5' primer and a J-beta primer mix, a second PCR was run for roughly 6 to 11 cycles. One entry per CDR3 protein, called by TCRdb with MiXCR from the 5' RACE reads. This table has 950,000 to 1,200,000 distinct CDR3 sequences, about two fifths appearing once. Sequenced: blood. The receptors stem from a young man in good health.

The chain couples TRBV2 to TRBJ2-1, with 9 nucleotides matching TRBD2. The CDR3 loop spans 18 amino acids. The germline gives CDR1 SNHLY, CDR2 FYNNEI. J lost 8 bases, V lost 6 bases, and 20 bases had no gene match. CDR3: CASRTSLAGEVNGDEQFF. CDR3 nucleotides: TGTGCCAGCAGGACATCCTTAGCGGGAGAGGTCAATGGCGATGAGCAGTTCTTC.

This clonotype was observed a few times. The rearrangement links TRBV29-1 to TRBJ1-4; D gene ambiguous. Per the germline V gene, CDR1 is SQVTM and CDR2 is ANQGSEA. With 3 bases removed from V and 4 bases from J, the gap between germline ends came to 21 bases. The CDR3 is 17 residues long. The CDR3 sequence is CSVDASSPKAVNEKLFF. CDR3 DNA sequence: TGCAGCGTTGATGCCTCGTCCCCAAAGGCGGTTAATGAAAAACTGTTTTTT.

J is TRBJ1-4 and V is TRBV5-1, with D perhaps TRBD1 (6 bases). The CDR3 sequence is 14 residues long. The germline CDR1 and CDR2 sequences are SGHRS and YFSETQ. V lost 3 bases, J lost 4 bases, and 10 bases lay in between. The CDR3 DNA sequence: TGCGCCAGCAGCTCGGGGGCTGATAATGAAAAACTGTTTTTT. It specifies CASSSGADNEKLFF.

This clonotype was observed a few times. V and J are TRBV12-3 or TRBV12-4 and TRBJ2-5; 8 bases agree with TRBD1. This CDR3 contains 14 residues. The V gene end was trimmed by 5 bases and the J gene end by 5 bases; junction bases not matched to a gene: 7. The CDR3 nucleotides are TGTGCCAGCAGTGTCTCCCGGGACAGGGAGACCCAGTACTTC. Translation: CASSVSRDRETQYF.

The chain has TRBV4-1 and TRBJ2-5; D gene ambiguous. The germline gives CDR1 MGHRA, CDR2 YSYEKL. There are 14 residues in the CDR3. V dropped 1 base and J dropped 3 bases, with 9 bases sitting between them. CDR3: CASSQVGRKETQYF. The DNA for the CDR3 is TGCGCCAGCAGCCAAGTCGGCAGGAAAGAGACCCAGTACTTC.

Regarding this clonotype: Compared with germline, one end of the junction differs, possibly owing to a read error. This chain joins TRBV20-1 and TRBJ1-2; 9 nucleotides line up with TRBD1. Germline V CDR1 and CDR2: DFQATT, SNEGSKA (reference sequence). This CDR3 comprises 15 residues. CDR3 DNA: TGCAGTGCTAGACCCCGGACAGGGGCTAACTATGACTACACCTTC. This gives the protein CSARPRTGANYDYTF.

This rearrangement joins TRBV20-1 to TRBJ1-1, with 8 bases aligning to TRBD1. The CDR3 sequence is 13 residues long. Per the germline V gene, CDR1 is DFQATT and CDR2 is SNEGSKA (reference sequence). The trim removed 4 bases at V and 4 bases at J, leaving 5 bases unmatched. This CDR3 is CSAMAGGPTEAFF. CDR3 DNA sequence: TGCAGTGCTATGGCAGGGGGCCCCACTGAAGCTTTCTTT.

The rearrangement uses TRBV12-3 or TRBV12-4 and TRBJ2-3; TRBD2 matches at 8 bases. The CDR3 has 14 residues. V shed 4 bases and J 2 bases; nucleotides not matched to a gene: 2. In DNA form, the CDR3 reads TGTGCCAGCAGTTCAGGACTAGCCACAGATACGCAGTATTTT. Its protein is CASSSGLATDTQYF.

Notes on this clonotype: One end of the junction fails to match germline, which may point to a read error. DNA of the CDR3: TGCGCCAGCAGCAAAGATGGAAGAGGTTTTGCCAAAAACATTCAGTACTTC. It is translated as CASSKDGRGFAKNIQYF. This chain connects TRBV4-3 to TRBJ2-4; D remains unclear. CDR3 length: 17 amino acids. The germline CDR1 and CDR2 sequences are LGHNA and YSLEER.

The V and J genes are TRBV4-1 and TRBJ2-7; 7 nucleotides align to TRBD1. The CDR3 runs 15 residues. The germline V gene has CDR1 MGHRA and CDR2 YSYEKL. The trim removed 1 base at V and 5 bases at J, leaving 8 bases unmatched. Here the CDR3 reads CASSQADRVSDEQYF. CDR3 bases: TGCGCCAGCAGCCAAGCAGACAGGGTTAGTGACGAGCAGTACTTC.

This rearrangement joins TRBV27 to TRBJ2-3; D may be TRBD2 (5 bases). From germline, CDR1 is MNHEY and CDR2 SMNVEV (reference sequence). This CDR3 region has 15 residues. V gave up 4 bases and J gave up 1 base, with 12 bases separating them. The CDR3 is CASSSSTLGTDTQYF. The CDR3 bases are TGTGCCAGCAGTTCTAGCACCCTAGGCACAGATACGCAGTATTTT.

This clonotype came up a few times. The V gene is TRBV5-1, the J gene TRBJ1-2; TRBD1 is a possible D gene (6 bases). The CDR3 loop spans 14 amino acids. V shed 0 bases and J shed 2 bases, with 8 bases lying between them. Germline V gene lookup returns CDR1 SGHRS and CDR2 YFSETQ. The CDR3: CASSLEDSNYGYTF. The CDR3 nucleotides read TGCGCCAGCAGCTTGGAGGACAGCAACTATGGCTACACCTTC.

The chain is built from TRBV20-1 and TRBJ2-5, with D possibly being TRBD1 (6 bases). The CDR3 length is 14 residues. With 5 bases removed from V and 11 bases from J, the gap between germline ends came to 24 bases. CDR1 DFQATT and CDR2 SNEGSKA come from the germline V gene (reference sequence). The CDR3 is CSAPDSGSYNEQYF. Written as DNA, the CDR3 is TGCAGTGCTCCGGACAGCGGCTCCTACAATGAGCAGTACTTC.

This clonotype was seen once. V is TRBV28 and J is TRBJ2-2; the match to TRBD2 covers 9 bases. Losses at the gene ends were 5 bases for V and 3 bases for J; bases not matched to a gene: 10. CDR3 length: 17 amino acids. Germline-derived CDR1 and CDR2 are MDHEN and SYDVKM. CDR3 in DNA: TGTGCCAGCAGTCAAAACCCTAGCGGGGACTACACCGGGGAGCTGTTTTTT. Translated: CASSQNPSGDYTGELFF.

As concerns this clonotype: A read error is possible here, since a much larger clone lies one base away. This chain connects TRBV6-2 or TRBV6-3 to TRBJ2-3; 9 bases are a match to TRBD2. This CDR3 has 17 amino acids. Germline V gene sequence: CDR1 MNHEY, CDR2 SVGEGT. Here the CDR3 reads CASNYGIAGVRTDTQYF. CDR3 DNA sequence: TGTGCCAGCAATTACGGCATAGCGGGGGTCCGCACAGATACGCAGTATTTT.

This clonotype occurred many times. The chain is built from TRBV20-1 and TRBJ2-1; 8 nucleotides align to TRBD2. The CDR3 extends over 13 amino acids. With V trimmed by 5 bases and J by 11 bases, 11 bases remained unmatched. The V gene's germline CDR1 is DFQATT and CDR2 SNEGSKA (reference sequence). The CDR3 reads CSAEGTRVSQQFF. The CDR3 nucleotides read TGCAGTGCTGAAGGGACTAGAGTTTCCCAGCAGTTCTTC.

The DNA for the CDR3 is TGTGCCAGCAGCCGTTCCCAGACGACAGACCCCCCTGAAGCTTTCTTT. Translation: CASSRSQTTDPPEAFF. The genes are TRBV4-2 and TRBJ1-1, with D possibly TRBD1 on 5 matching bases. Germline lookup yields CDR1 LGHNA and CDR2 YNFKEQ. The V end lost 4 bases, the J end lost 6 bases, and 21 bases lay between the germline ends. The CDR3 extends over 16 amino acids.

V gene TRBV9 combines with J gene TRBJ2-1; TRBD2 is a possible D gene (5 bases). The CDR3 loop spans 16 amino acids. Germline CDR1 and CDR2: SGDLS and YYNGEE. The V end was cut by 0 bases, the J end by 7 bases, with 17 bases between. This CDR3 reads CASSVEVGERLNEQFF. CDR3 DNA: TGTGCCAGCAGCGTAGAGGTCGGGGAACGGTTGAATGAGCAGTTCTTC.

This sequence joins TRBV12-3 or TRBV12-4 and TRBJ1-5; D gene unclear. This CDR3 is built from 13 residues. The germline V and J ends were trimmed by 5 bases and 7 bases, with 12 bases remaining between them. CDR3 DNA sequence: TGTGCCAGCAGTCCCCAGACCGAGCAGCCCCAGCATTTT. It encodes CASSPQTEQPQHF.

The gene calls are TRBV20-1 and TRBJ1-2; a weak D match, TRBD1 (5 bases). The germline gives CDR1 DFQATT, CDR2 SNEGSKA (reference sequence). Trimming pared 1 base from V and 8 bases from J, leaving 17 bases between. The CDR3 is 14 residues long. This CDR3 is CSARAGLGARGYTF. CDR3 bases: TGCAGTGCTAGAGCCGGGCTTGGGGCGCGGGGCTACACCTTC.

This clonotype was counted ten times or more. The V and J genes are TRBV10-3 and TRBJ1-4; 9 bases agree with TRBD1. CDR1 is ENHRY and CDR2 is SYGVKD in the germline V gene. CDR3 length equals 13 residues. V dropped 6 bases and J dropped 7; count of bases not matched to a gene: 3. The CDR3 DNA reads TGTGCCATCAGCGGACAGGGGAGTGAAAAACTGTTTTTT. Translation: CAISGQGSEKLFF.

Only a few counts were recorded for this clonotype. DNA for the CDR3: TGTGCCAGCAGCTTAGAGCTAGCGGGGGGCATAGATACGCAGTATTTT. Residues: CASSLELAGGIDTQYF. V and J are TRBV7-2 and TRBJ2-3, with 11 bases matching TRBD2. This CDR3 is built from 16 residues. With 1 base clipped from V and 5 bases from J, the junction kept 5 bases outside the gene matches. Germline loops: CDR1 SGHTA, CDR2 FQGNSA.

The V call is TRBV20-1, the J call TRBJ2-1, with a weak D call TRBD2 (5 bases). This CDR3 comprises 14 residues. The germline gives CDR1 DFQATT, CDR2 SNEGSKA (reference sequence). V lost 2 bases to trimming and J lost 5 bases, with 13 bases between them. The CDR3, as DNA: TGCAGTGCTAGAAGCCTAGCCAACCACAATGAGCAGTTCTTC. Amino acids: CSARSLANHNEQFF.

This clonotype has just a few counts. The rearrangement links TRBV4-1 to TRBJ1-1; D may be TRBD1 (6 bases). Trimming left V 4 bases short and J 0 bases short, with 12 bases between. This CDR3 is 15 amino acids long. Germline V CDR1 and CDR2: MGHRA, YSYEKL. The CDR3 DNA is TGCGCCAGCAGCCCCGGGGGCCGGGTGAACACTGAAGCTTTCTTT. The encoded protein is CASSPGGRVNTEAFF.

This clonotype has a count of ten or more. This chain connects TRBV27 to TRBJ1-2, with D tentatively TRBD1 (5 bases). The CDR3 covers 15 residues. CDR1 and CDR2 (germline): MNHEY, SMNVEV (reference sequence). Trimming cost V 5 bases and J 4 bases, with 17 bases left between them. The CDR3 DNA sequence: TGTGCCAGCAGTCCCACGGTCGGGGGATTCTATGGCTACACCTTC. This encodes CASSPTVGGFYGYTF.

This clonotype occurred a few times. The chain recombines TRBV4-2 with TRBJ2-1; maybe TRBD1 (5 bases). CDR3 size: 16 residues. Germline V lookup: CDR1 LGHNA, CDR2 YNFKEQ. Trimming shortened V by 0 bases and J by 6 bases, and 15 bases separated the two germline ends. The CDR3 is CASSQDLAGYGNEQFF. CDR3 nucleotides: TGTGCCAGCAGCCAAGATCTGGCAGGGTACGGCAATGAGCAGTTCTTC.

V is TRBV29-1 and J is TRBJ2-2; D may correspond to TRBD1 or TRBD2 (7 bases each). Germline CDR1 and CDR2: SQVTM and ANQGSEA. Between the trimmed V and J ends, which lost 7 bases and 0 bases, there was a span of 12 bases. The CDR3 length is 14 residues. The CDR3, as DNA: TGCAGCGCCGCAGGGGGGGCGAACACCGGGGAGCTGTTTTTT. Translating gives CSAAGGANTGELFF.

The J gene is TRBJ1-6, the V gene TRBV20-1; the match to TRBD1 covers 7 bases. Germline CDR1 DFQATT, CDR2 SNEGSKA (reference sequence). V lost 5 bases and J lost 9; bases outside the gene matches: 7. The CDR3 extends over 13 amino acids. The CDR3: CSALQGLASPLHF. In DNA form, the CDR3 reads TGCAGTGCTTTACAGGGGTTGGCTTCACCCCTCCACTTT.

This clonotype was counted a few times. The rearrangement joins TRBV20-1 to TRBJ1-2; D is possibly TRBD1 (5 bases). This CDR3 contains 14 residues. V was cut by 4 bases and J by 4 bases, with 16 bases left in between. Germline values: CDR1 DFQATT, CDR2 SNEGSKA (reference sequence). The CDR3 loop is CSANGGRTVYGYTF. CDR3 DNA: TGCAGTGCTAACGGGGGGAGAACGGTCTATGGCTACACCTTC.

The chain employs TRBV12-3 or TRBV12-4 and TRBJ2-3; 8 positions agree with TRBD1. V shed 6 bases and J 4 bases; nucleotides not matched to a gene: 9. The CDR3 totals 15 residues. Written as DNA, the CDR3 is TGTGCCAGCAGCTCGGACAGGGATTTCCCAGATACGCAGTATTTT. This translates into CASSSDRDFPDTQYF.